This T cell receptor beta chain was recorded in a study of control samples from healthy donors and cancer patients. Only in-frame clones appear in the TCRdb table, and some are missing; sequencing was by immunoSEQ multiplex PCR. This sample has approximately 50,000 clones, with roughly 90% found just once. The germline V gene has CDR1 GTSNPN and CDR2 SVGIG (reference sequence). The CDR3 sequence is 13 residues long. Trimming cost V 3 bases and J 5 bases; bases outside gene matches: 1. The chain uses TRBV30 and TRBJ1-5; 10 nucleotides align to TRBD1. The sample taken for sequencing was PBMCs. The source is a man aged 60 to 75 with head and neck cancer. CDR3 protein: CAWSGTGDQPQHF. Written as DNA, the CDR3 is TGTGCCTGGAGCGGGACAGGGGATCAGCCCCAGCATTTT.